This TCR beta chain was sequenced in a study of CD8 T cells in Susac syndrome. Broader study findings: The CD4+ T cell repertoire of patients with Susac syndrome showed no detectable clonal expansion.

V was pared by 4 bases and J by 3 bases, with 10 bases between. Per the germline V gene, CDR1 is DFQATT and CDR2 is SNEGSKA (reference sequence). The CDR3 has 13 residues. A remark on this clonotype: The antigen remains undetermined.

The RNA input was roughly 0.5 to 1 ug, and it was reverse transcribed with random hexamers. TCRdb re-derived calls from the immunoSEQ multiplex PCR reads in MiXCR, one entry per CDR3 protein. The table shows under 200,000 distinct CDR3 sequences, with 85% to 95% occurring only once. The chain employs TRBV20-1 and TRBJ2-1; possible D gene TRBD1, 5 bases. The receptor's source is a human donor with Susac syndrome. Sequenced input: CD4+ T cells from PBMCs. CDR3: CSAKRGIYNEQFF. The DNA of the CDR3 is TGCAGTGCTAAAAGGGGTATCTACAATGAGCAGTTCTTC.